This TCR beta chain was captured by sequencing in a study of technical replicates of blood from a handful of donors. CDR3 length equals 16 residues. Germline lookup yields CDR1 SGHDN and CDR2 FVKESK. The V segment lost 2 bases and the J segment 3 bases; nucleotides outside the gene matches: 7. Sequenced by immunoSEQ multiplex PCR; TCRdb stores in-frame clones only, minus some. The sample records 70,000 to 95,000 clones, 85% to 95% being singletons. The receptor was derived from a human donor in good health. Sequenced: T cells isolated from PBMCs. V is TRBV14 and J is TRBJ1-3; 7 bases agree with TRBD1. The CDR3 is CASSQIWTGRGNTIYF. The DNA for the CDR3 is TGTGCCAGCAGCCAAATTTGGACAGGACGTGGAAACACCATATATTTT.